This TCR beta chain emerged from a study of T cells in Graves' hyperthyroidism and ophthalmopathy (dated by TCRdb to about 2019). The study in broad terms: Peripheral blood was collected at initial diagnosis, before any treatment. Whether ophthalmopathy could be predicted prospectively was tested in an independent validation cohort made up of about 18 hyperthyroidism patients plus 17 patients who later progressed to ophthalmopathy. To identify TCR V-J signatures that set the groups apart, the researchers used a discovery cohort of 100 patients, made up of fewer than 50 with Graves' ophthalmopathy and 55 to 65 with stable Graves' hyperthyroidism. In more than 5 Graves' hyperthyroidism patients, the study also compared T-cell repertoires from thyroid tissue with T-cell repertoires from blood. Following sampling, methimazole starting at 30 mg daily was given to hyperthyroidism patients, and high-dose intravenous methylprednisolone was given to ophthalmopathy patients. The approximately 97 discovery patients were randomly divided into training and test sets at a 7:3 ratio. According to the paper, TCR Vbeta CDR3 sequencing was carried out on 135 peripheral blood samples, which came from about 45 ophthalmopathy, about 75 hyperthyroidism and roughly 17 progressor patients. Paper-wide results and their limitations: No statistical method was used to fix the sample size in advance, and group allocation was not hidden from the investigators. Blood samples also contained most of the expanded thyroid clonotypes (frequency above 0.001), which suggests that blood repertoires may reflect thyroid immune responses. Ophthalmopathy was separated from stable hyperthyroidism by a 13 V-J signature model, with approximately 90% sensitivity and about 81% specificity obtained in cross-validation and 80%/75% obtained in testing. In validation, the model predicted progression to ophthalmopathy a median of roughly six months before onset, with roughly 70% sensitivity and just under 75% specificity.

From the cysteine up to the phenylalanine, the CDR3 has a length of 12 residues. Of all the DNA, just the CDR3 is kept, 36 bases in frame from base 1. Reading the germline V gene (reference sequence) gives CDR1 DFQATT and CDR2 SNEGSKA. The junction carries 12 bases between V and J, which are trimmed by 5 bases and 5 bases respectively. The TCR beta CDR3 regions were amplified from RNA transcripts. The first round of RT-PCR for the TCR CDR3 was performed with the HTBI primer set and the Qiagen OneStep RT-PCR kit. Libraries were constructed in a second round of multiplex PCR, after which size selection and purification were carried out. Libraries were sequenced paired-end with 100 bp reads on an Illumina HiSeq2000. Turning to the authors' computational methods: SOAPnuke was used to process the raw data, throwing out any read that contained adapters or uncalled bases, had a mean Phred below 15, or lacked an exact constant-primer or identifier match. COPE v1.2.5 was used to merge high-quality paired reads, and clonotypes were defined as unique nucleotide sequences. Clonotypes were aligned to IMGT TRBV, TRBD and TRBJ reference segments using MiTCR v1.1. Only V-J combinations with frequency above 0.0001, covering roughly 99% of repertoires, were analysed. A TCS score was defined as the ratio of F50 (clonal expansion) to E x V (chaos), with BLOSUM62-based TCRdist applied between CDR3 peptides within each V-J. Welch's t-statistics and random forest reduced around 520 V-J features to 10 to 15, which were used in a naive Bayes classifier (R e1071). The Morisita-Horn index was used to measure how similar the thyroid and blood repertoires were. The public reads were reanalyzed by TCRdb: fastp trimming at Q25, MiXCR alignment, in-frame beta chains only. For every CDR3 protein sequence, its rows merge into one entry that carries the most common genes and DNA. TCRdb, rather than the study authors, made the V and J calls. For this sample the table gives approximately 600,000 distinct CDR3 sequences, of which about 15% were detected only once. In total, the top ten clones hold roughly 4.5% of the sample.

This clonotype turned up a few times. The specificity of this receptor is unknown. Base-call qualities are not available, and no considerably larger clone is one nucleotide away. Moderately to severely active disease, a Clinical Activity Score of at least 3, a NOSPECS grade of at least 4, and a duration under 3 months were present in ophthalmopathy patients. Patients with uncontrolled infections, other autoimmune diseases, pregnancy or lactation were excluded. Clinical symptoms, serum thyroxine and TRAb, thyroid ultrasound, and orbital computed tomography formed the basis for the diagnoses. Ficoll-Paque density gradient centrifugation was used to isolate PBMCs from approximately 11 ml of fresh peripheral blood. Trizol reagent was used to extract total RNA, and RNA quality was then checked on an Agilent 2100 Bioanalyzer.

The sample consisted of blood. The receptor chain draws on TRBV20-1 and TRBJ1-2; no D gene call is confident. This TCR was recovered from a middle-aged woman with Graves' ophthalmopathy. The encoded CDR3 is CSAPRAAYGYTF. The DNA is TGCAGTGCTCCCCGGGCTGCATATGGCTACACCTTC.